The 15 T cell receptor beta chains reported below all come from one sample, sequenced in a study of T-cell reconstitution after alpha-beta-depleted transplantation in children. Molecular barcoding with unique molecular identifiers was used for the TCRbeta library. TCRdb re-called the PCR reads through MiXCR, storing one row per CDR3 protein. Of 75,000 to 90,000 distinct CDR3 sequences listed, approximately 14% are singletons. The source was PBMCs, mostly from graft donor cells, collected 180 days after TCRalphabeta/CD19-depleted stem cell transplant. Source of these receptors: a male patient aged 2 to 10 who had a stem cell transplant for acute lymphoblastic leukemia, so the T cells may come from the graft donor.

The V and J genes are TRBV28 and TRBJ2-1; TRBD2 aligns across 9 bases. The CDR3 is made up of 14 amino acids. CDR1 MDHEN and CDR2 SYDVKM come from the germline V gene. Germline trimming cut 7 bases from V and 3 bases from J; bases unmatched to any gene: 4. This chain's CDR3 is CASISGSFYNEQFF. The CDR3 DNA reads TGTGCCAGCATTAGCGGGAGCTTCTACAATGAGCAGTTCTTC.

This clonotype showed up just a few times. The rearrangement links TRBV6-1 to TRBJ2-3, with D unresolved. The CDR3 runs to 16 residues. Trimming took 1 base from V and 2 from J, leaving 13 bases between them. Germline-derived CDR1 and CDR2 are MNHNS and SASEGT. The CDR3 nucleotides read TGTGCCAGCAGTGAAGGGACCTTCTACCACACAGATACGCAGTATTTT. Amino acid sequence: CASSEGTFYHTDTQYF.

This clonotype was found a few times. The rearrangement joins TRBV11-2 to TRBJ2-5; D uncertain. CDR3 length: 16 amino acids. Trimming removed 1 base from V and 5 bases from J, with 17 bases in between. Germline V lookup: CDR1 SGHAT, CDR2 FQNNGV. DNA of the CDR3: TGTGCCAGCAGCTTAGGGACCCTAAGGAGTGGTGAGACCCAGTACTTC. Protein: CASSLGTLRSGETQYF.

This clonotype was counted many times. V is TRBV20-1 and J is TRBJ1-1; maybe TRBD1 (5 bases). Germline CDR1 reads DFQATT; CDR2 reads SNEGSKA (reference sequence). The CDR3 is 13 amino acids. V was pared by 2 bases and J by 3 bases, with 10 bases between. CDR3 coding DNA: TGCAGTGCTAGAAGTACAGGAGACACTGAAGCTTTCTTT. Its protein is CSARSTGDTEAFF.

This chain links TRBV7-2 with TRBJ2-2; 9 bases fit TRBD2. This CDR3 spans 16 amino acids. CDR1 and CDR2 from the germline V gene are SGHTA and FQGNSA. Trimming at V came to 7 bases and at J to 2 bases, leaving 8 bases not matched to a gene. The CDR3 DNA sequence: TGTGCCAGCATCCAGCGGCGGGGGGGTAACACCGGGGAGCTGTTTTTT. It codes for CASIQRRGGNTGELFF.

This clonotype was found a few times. V and J are TRBV29-1 and TRBJ1-2, with D maybe TRBD1 (5 bases). V was clipped by 1 base and J by 2 bases, with 11 bases between them. Looked up from germline, CDR1 is SQVTM and CDR2 is ANQGSEA. The CDR3 spans 14 residues. For the CDR3, the DNA is TGCAGCGTTGAAGGGCAGGGCGAGAACTATGGCTACACCTTC. Amino acid sequence: CSVEGQGENYGYTF.

The table lists this clonotype with many counts. This rearrangement joins TRBV9 to TRBJ2-3, with D possibly matching TRBD2 (6 bases). Germline values: CDR1 SGDLS, CDR2 YYNGEE. This CDR3 region has 14 residues. V was cut by 2 bases and J by 4 bases, with 11 bases left in between. CDR3 DNA sequence: TGTGCCAGCAGCGTCGGCGGAGGGGCAGATACGCAGTATTTT. As protein: CASSVGGGADTQYF.

This clonotype was counted at least ten times. CDR3 bases: TGTGCCAGCAGTTTCGGTGGAGATAACTATGGCTACACCTTC. This sequence encodes CASSFGGDNYGYTF. The J gene is TRBJ1-2, the V gene TRBV28; D is unclear. Germline loops: CDR1 MDHEN, CDR2 SYDVKM. The V end lost 3 bases, the J end lost 1 base, and 9 bases lay between the germline ends. The CDR3 runs to 14 residues.

This clonotype was observed a few times. The rearrangement uses TRBV7-9 and TRBJ2-1, with 7 positions matching TRBD1. The CDR3 totals 12 residues. Germline-derived CDR1 and CDR2 are SEHNR and FQNEAQ (reference sequence). J lost 8 bases, V lost 4 bases, and 2 bases had no gene match. DNA for the CDR3: TGTGCCAGCAGCTCCACAGGGGATGAGCAGTTCTTC. Protein product: CASSSTGDEQFF.

There are a few counts of this clonotype. The V call is TRBV7-2, the J call TRBJ1-6; a weak D match, TRBD1 (6 bases). Trimming removed 7 bases at V and 13 bases at J, with 20 bases between. The CDR3 sequence is 14 residues long. Germline assignment: CDR1 SGHTA and CDR2 FQGNSA. CDR3 loop: CASNKIGDRSPLHF. The CDR3 nucleotides are TGTGCCAGCAACAAAATAGGAGACAGGTCCCCCCTCCACTTT. Filled out from reference TRBV7-2 and TRBJ1-6, the complete variable domain reads GAGVSQSPSNKVTEKGKDVELRCDPISGHTALYWYRQSLGQGLEFLIYFQGNSAPDKSGLPSDRFSAERTGGSVSTLTIQRTQQEDSAVYLCASNKIGDRSPLHFGNGTRLTVT.

This clonotype was detected a few times. The chain links TRBV5-1 to TRBJ1-4; possibly TRBD1 for D (6 bases). CDR3 length: 15 amino acids. Trimming removed 6 bases at V and 4 bases at J, with 16 bases between. Germline CDR1 SGHRS, CDR2 YFSETQ. For the CDR3, the DNA is TGCGCCAGCAAAAGACAGGCTATGAATAATGAAAAACTGTTTTTT. Protein: CASKRQAMNNEKLFF.

This clonotype was recorded once. The rearrangement links TRBV9 to TRBJ2-3; weak D call: TRBD2 (6 bases). Germline V gene data show CDR1 as SGDLS and CDR2 as YYNGEE. There are 14 residues in the CDR3. The ends were cut back, 4 bases at V and 0 bases at J, with 9 bases in the middle. This chain's CDR3 is CASSYGGSTDTQYF. Here the CDR3 DNA reads TGTGCCAGCAGCTACGGAGGGAGCACAGATACGCAGTATTTT.

This chain uses TRBV28 with TRBJ2-1; maybe TRBD1 (5 bases). Germline loops: CDR1 MDHEN, CDR2 SYDVKM. This CDR3 region has 15 residues. Trimming took off 5 bases at V and 6 bases at J, with 17 bases between the two ends. In DNA, the CDR3 is TGTGCCAGCAGTAGCCTCGCCCAGGGATCCAATGAGCAGTTCTTC. It encodes CASSSLAQGSNEQFF.

This clonotype has just a few counts. The chain combines TRBV10-3 with TRBJ2-3; no definite D call. Trimming removed 9 bases from V and 1 base from J, with 5 bases in between. The length of the CDR3 is 11 residues. CDR1 ENHRY and CDR2 SYGVKD come from the germline V gene. Here the CDR3 reads CAIGGTDTQYF. The CDR3 nucleotides are TGTGCCATAGGTGGCACAGATACGCAGTATTTT.

This clonotype has ten or more counts. This chain links TRBV20-1 with TRBJ2-1, with 9 nucleotides matching TRBD1. Per the germline V gene, CDR1 is DFQATT and CDR2 is SNEGSKA (reference sequence). The V segment lost 6 bases and the J segment 5 bases; nucleotides outside the gene matches: 17. CDR3 size: 17 residues. The CDR3 sequence: CSADADRGYRGHNEQFF. The CDR3 DNA reads as TGCAGTGCCGACGCGGACAGGGGTTACCGAGGGCACAATGAGCAGTTCTTC.